The 12 T cell receptor beta chains below come from one sample, sequenced in a study of shared clonotypes between healthy human individuals. Using immunoSEQ multiplex PCR, the repertoire was profiled, and TCRdb retains in-frame clones only, with some absent. The profile shows almost 700,000 clones, around 92% of them singletons. Naive CD8 cells were CD45RO-negative, positively selected for CCR7, excluding terminally differentiated effector memory CD45RA+ cells. The specimen sequenced was naive CD8+ T cells sorted from blood. The receptors were sampled from a man in his thirties or forties in good health.

CDR3 loop: CASSLGAGHNEQFF. CDR3 nucleotides: TGTGCCAGCAGCTTAGGTGCAGGGCACAATGAGCAGTTCTTC. This chain links TRBV7-3 with TRBJ2-1; D might be TRBD1 (5 bases). The CDR3 totals 14 residues. Germline lookup yields CDR1 SGHTA and CDR2 FQGTGA. V gave up 2 bases and J gave up 5 bases, with 10 bases separating them.

The chain couples TRBV4-2 to TRBJ1-5; D gene uncertain. Germline assignment: CDR1 LGHNA and CDR2 YNFKEQ. There are 15 residues in the CDR3. V shed 4 bases and J shed 1 base, with 11 bases lying between them. CDR3 sequence: CASSPLLGSNQPQHF. As DNA, the CDR3 is TGTGCCAGCAGCCCCTTGTTGGGGAGCAATCAGCCCCAGCATTTT.

The CDR3 loop reads CASSEAETVSKNEQFF. The CDR3 nucleotides are TGTGCCAGCAGTGAAGCGGAGACAGTCTCGAAGAATGAGCAGTTCTTC. The chain uses TRBV6-1 and TRBJ2-1, with D possibly TRBD1 on 5 matching bases. The CDR3 is 16 amino acids. The V gene's germline CDR1 is MNHNS and CDR2 SASEGT. V was clipped by 0 bases and J by 7 bases, with 16 bases between them.

This clone was observed a handful of times. The chain joins TRBV6-5 to TRBJ2-7; 8 bases fit TRBD1. In germline, CDR1 is MNHEY, CDR2 SVGAGI. The CDR3 is 11 amino acids. The trim removed 5 bases at V and 7 bases at J, leaving 1 base unmatched. The CDR3 DNA follows: TGTGCCAGCAGTACAGGGGGGGAGCAGTACTTC. Residues: CASSTGGEQYF.

The gene calls are TRBV20-1 and TRBJ2-7, with a weak D call TRBD1 (5 bases). The CDR3 has 10 residues. The V gene's germline CDR1 is DFQATT and CDR2 SNEGSKA (reference sequence). V lost 6 bases to trimming and J lost 3 bases, with 6 bases between them. Written as DNA, the CDR3 is TGCAGTGCGCAGGGCTACGAGCAGTACTTC. This translates into CSAQGYEQYF.

The chain is built from TRBV27 and TRBJ1-4; TRBD1 might be the D (5 bases). Germline V lookup: CDR1 MNHEY, CDR2 SMNVEV (reference sequence). V lost 11 bases to trimming and J lost 2 bases, with 18 bases between them. The CDR3 contains 15 residues. The CDR3 loop is CARRADGATNEKLFF. CDR3 nucleotide sequence: TGTGCCCGCCGGGCAGATGGGGCTACTAATGAAAAACTGTTTTTT. The full variable domain, rest sourced from reference TRBV27 and TRBJ1-4, is EAQVTQNPRYLITVTGKKLTVTCSQNMNHEYMSWYRQDPGLGLRQIYYSMNVEVTDKGDVPEGYKVSRKEKRNFPLILESPSPNQTSLYFCARRADGATNEKLFFGSGTQLSVL.

CDR3 coding DNA: TGTGCCAGCACCCTGGGCTCCGAGCAGTACTTC. Translated, it gives CASTLGSEQYF. The rearrangement links TRBV27 to TRBJ2-7; D gene uncertain. The CDR3 consists of 11 residues. The germline V gene encodes CDR1 MNHEY and CDR2 SMNVEV (reference sequence). Trimming took 7 bases from V and 6 from J, leaving 10 bases between them.

This clone was seen once. The chain is built from TRBV5-1 and TRBJ2-6; 8 bases map to TRBD1. From germline, CDR1 is SGHRS and CDR2 YFSETQ. CDR3 length: 15 residues. Losses at the gene ends were 7 bases for V and 0 bases for J; bases not matched to a gene: 3. In DNA form, the CDR3 reads TGCGCCAGCCTTGACAGGGGCTCTGGGGCCAACGTCCTGACTTTC. Translated: CASLDRGSGANVLTF.

Comment on this clone: Other DNA sequences in the same sample also yield this CDR3. The chain uses TRBV4-3 and TRBJ2-1; TRBD2 aligns across 10 bases. The ends lost 1 base at V and 4 bases at J; junction bases unmatched: 1. CDR1 is LGHNA and CDR2 is YSLEER in the germline V gene. The CDR3 is made up of 15 amino acids. In DNA form, the CDR3 reads TGCGCCAGCAGCCAAGGGACTAGCGGATACAATGAGCAGTTCTTC. It yields the protein CASSQGTSGYNEQFF.

The chain uses TRBV23-1 and TRBJ2-7; 11 bases agree with TRBD2. TRBV23-1 is an ORF; its function is uncertain. V was clipped by 4 bases and J by 0 bases; unmatched bases: 5. This CDR3 region has 16 residues. CDR3 protein: CASSLSGTSGSYEQYF. The CDR3 nucleotides are TGCGCCAGCAGTCTAAGCGGGACTAGCGGCTCCTACGAGCAGTACTTC.

V and J are TRBV7-6 and TRBJ1-2; D not certain. CDR3 length: 15 residues. Per germline, CDR1 SGHVS and CDR2 FNYEAQ. V was cut by 7 bases and J by 4 bases, with 19 bases left in between. The CDR3 sequence is CASTPSVQHPYGYTF. CDR3 nucleotide sequence: TGTGCCAGCACCCCTTCTGTCCAGCATCCCTATGGCTACACCTTC.

J is TRBJ1-2 and V is TRBV7-9; D remains unclear. V was clipped by 0 bases and J by 4 bases, with 9 bases between them. CDR1 is SEHNR, CDR2 FQNEAQ, per germline (reference sequence). There are 14 residues in the CDR3. The CDR3 protein is CASSLARPLYGYTF. For the CDR3, the DNA is TGTGCCAGCAGCTTAGCGAGACCACTCTATGGCTACACCTTC.